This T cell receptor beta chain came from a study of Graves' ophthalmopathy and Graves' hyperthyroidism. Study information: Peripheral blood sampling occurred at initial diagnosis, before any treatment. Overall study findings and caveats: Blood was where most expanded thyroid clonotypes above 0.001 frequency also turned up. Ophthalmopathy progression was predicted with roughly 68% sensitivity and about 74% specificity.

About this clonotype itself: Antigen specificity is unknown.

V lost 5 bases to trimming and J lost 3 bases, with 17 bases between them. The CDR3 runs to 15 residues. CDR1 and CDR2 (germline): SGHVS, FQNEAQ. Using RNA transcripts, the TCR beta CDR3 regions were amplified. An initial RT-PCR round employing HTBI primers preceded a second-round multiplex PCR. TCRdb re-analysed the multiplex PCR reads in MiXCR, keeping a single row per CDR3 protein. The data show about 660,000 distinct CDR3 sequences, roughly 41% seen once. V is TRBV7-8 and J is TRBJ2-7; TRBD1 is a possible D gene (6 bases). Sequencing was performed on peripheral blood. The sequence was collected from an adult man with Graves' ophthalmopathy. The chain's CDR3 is CASSPGALLGYEQYF. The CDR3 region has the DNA TGTGCCAGCAGCCCAGGGGCCCTCTTGGGCTACGAGCAGTACTTC. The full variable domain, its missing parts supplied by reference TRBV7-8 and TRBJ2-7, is GAGVSQSPRYKVAKRGQDVALRCDPISGHVSLFWYQQALGQGPEFLTYFQNEAQLDKSGLPSDRFFAERPEGSVSTLKIQRTQQEDSAVYLCASSPGALLGYEQYFGPGTRLTVT.